This record looks at one T cell receptor (beta chain) sequence and its context. Its matching antigen is unknown. The sample is drawn from a study of PD-1 blockade in classical Hodgkin lymphoma. About the study: The study gave patients nivolumab 3 mg/kg intravenously every 2 weeks.

The repertoire was sequenced with immunoSEQ multiplex PCR; TCRdb's copy has only in-frame clones and lacks some. Among about 99,000 clones, roughly 80% were seen once, and the ten largest hold about 15%. Autologous stem cell transplantation was followed by relapse in every patient, and brentuximab vedotin exposure varied. V lost 8 bases, J lost 3 bases, and 10 bases stayed unmatched. Germline V lookup: CDR1 WSHSY, CDR2 SAAADI. The CDR3 runs to 14 residues. Study-wide results and limits: Patients excluded were those beginning nivolumab under 1 year after ASCT. Relative to healthy donors, newly diagnosed patients reportedly had lower baseline TCR diversity, which was reported as lower still in relapsed/refractory patients. Similar baseline diversity was found in complete responders and newly diagnosed patients.

Sequences were derived from peripheral blood mononuclear cells (PBMCs), sampled before the second cycle of nivolumab. The V gene is TRBV10-2, the J gene TRBJ2-7; 7 bases fit TRBD1. This receptor was obtained from a human donor with classical Hodgkin lymphoma. Here the CDR3 reads CASSPTGLNYEQYF. The DNA of the CDR3 is TGCGCCAGCTCACCGACAGGGTTGAACTACGAGCAGTACTTC.